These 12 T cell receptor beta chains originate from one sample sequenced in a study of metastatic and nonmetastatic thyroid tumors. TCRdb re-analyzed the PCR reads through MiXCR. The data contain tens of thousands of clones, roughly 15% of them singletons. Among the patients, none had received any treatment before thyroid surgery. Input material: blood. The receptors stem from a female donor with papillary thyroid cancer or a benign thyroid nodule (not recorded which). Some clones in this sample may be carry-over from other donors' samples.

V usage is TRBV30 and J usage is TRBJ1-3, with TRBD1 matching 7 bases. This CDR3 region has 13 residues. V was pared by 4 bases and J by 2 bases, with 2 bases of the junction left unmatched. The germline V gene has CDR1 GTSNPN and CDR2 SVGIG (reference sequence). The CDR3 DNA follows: TGTGCCTGGACGCAGGGGGCTGGAAACACCATATATTTT. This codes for CAWTQGAGNTIYF.

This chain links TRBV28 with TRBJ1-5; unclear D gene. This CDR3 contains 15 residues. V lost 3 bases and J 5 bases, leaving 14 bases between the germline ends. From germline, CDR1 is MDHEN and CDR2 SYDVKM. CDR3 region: CASSLEGIPDQPQHF. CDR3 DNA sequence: TGTGCCAGCAGTTTGGAGGGAATACCGGATCAGCCCCAGCATTTT. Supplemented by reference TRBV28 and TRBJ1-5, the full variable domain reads DVKVTQSSRYLVKRTGEKVFLECVQDMDHENMFWYRQDPGLGLRLIYFSYDVKMKEKGDIPEGYSVSREKKERFSLILESASTNQTSMYLCASSLEGIPDQPQHFGDGTRLSIL.

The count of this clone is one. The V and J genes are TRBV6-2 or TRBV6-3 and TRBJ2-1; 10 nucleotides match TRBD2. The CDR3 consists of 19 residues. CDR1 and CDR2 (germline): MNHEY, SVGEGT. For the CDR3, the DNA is TGTGCGCGCAGTTCGACCCTAGCGGGAGACACTCCCTCCTACAATGAGCAGTTCTTC. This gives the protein CARSSTLAGDTPSYNEQFF.

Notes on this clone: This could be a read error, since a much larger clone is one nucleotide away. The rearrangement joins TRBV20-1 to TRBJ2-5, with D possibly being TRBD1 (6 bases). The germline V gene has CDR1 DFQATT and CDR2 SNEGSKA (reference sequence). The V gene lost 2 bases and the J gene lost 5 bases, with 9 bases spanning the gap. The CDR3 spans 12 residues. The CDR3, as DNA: TGCAGTGCTAGAACAGGGAAGGAGACCCAGTACTTC. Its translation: CSARTGKETQYF.

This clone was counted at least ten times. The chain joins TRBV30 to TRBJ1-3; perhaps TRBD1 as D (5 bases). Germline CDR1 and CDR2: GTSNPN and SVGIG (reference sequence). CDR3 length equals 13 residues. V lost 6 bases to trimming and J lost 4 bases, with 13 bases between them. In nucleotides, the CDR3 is TGTGCCTGTAACGGGGGTTCGGGAAACACCATATATTTT. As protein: CACNGGSGNTIYF. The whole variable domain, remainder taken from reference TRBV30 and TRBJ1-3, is SQTIHQWPATLVQPVGSPLSLECTVEGTSNPNLYWYRQAAGRGLQLLFYSVGIGQISSEVPQNLSASRPQDRQFILSSKKLLLSDSGFYLCACNGGSGNTIYFGEGSWLTVV.

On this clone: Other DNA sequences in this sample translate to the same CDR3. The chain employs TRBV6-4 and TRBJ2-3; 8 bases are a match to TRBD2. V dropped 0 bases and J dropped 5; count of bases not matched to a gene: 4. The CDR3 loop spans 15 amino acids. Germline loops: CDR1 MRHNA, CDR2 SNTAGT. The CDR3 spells CASSDSTLAGDTQYF. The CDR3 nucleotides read TGTGCCAGCAGTGACTCTACTCTAGCGGGAGATACGCAGTATTTT.

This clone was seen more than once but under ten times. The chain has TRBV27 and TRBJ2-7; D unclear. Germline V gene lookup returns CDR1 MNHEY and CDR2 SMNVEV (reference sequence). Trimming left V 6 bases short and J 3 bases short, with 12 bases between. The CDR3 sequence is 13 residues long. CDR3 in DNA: TGTGCCAGCAGGGAGAGGTCCGACTACGAGCAGTACTTC. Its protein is CASRERSDYEQYF.

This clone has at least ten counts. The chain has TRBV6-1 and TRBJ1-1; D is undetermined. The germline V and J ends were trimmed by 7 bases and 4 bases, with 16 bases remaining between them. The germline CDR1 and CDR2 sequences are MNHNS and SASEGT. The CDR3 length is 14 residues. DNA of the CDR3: TGTGCCAGCAACCCAAGGCCTCCGCCCACTGAAGCTTTCTTT. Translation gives CASNPRPPPTEAFF.

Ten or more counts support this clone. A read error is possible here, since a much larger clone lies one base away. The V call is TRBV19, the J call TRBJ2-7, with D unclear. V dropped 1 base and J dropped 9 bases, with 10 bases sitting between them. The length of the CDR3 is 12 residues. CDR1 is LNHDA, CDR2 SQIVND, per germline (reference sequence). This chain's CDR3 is CASSIGAGTQYF. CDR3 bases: TGTGCCAGTAGTATAGGGGCAGGTACGCAGTACTTC.

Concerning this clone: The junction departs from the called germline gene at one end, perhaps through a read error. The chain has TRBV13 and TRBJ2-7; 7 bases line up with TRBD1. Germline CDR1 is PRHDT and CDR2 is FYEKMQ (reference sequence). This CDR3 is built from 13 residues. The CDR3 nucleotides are TGTGCCAGCAGCTTAGTACAGGGGAACGATCAGTACTTC. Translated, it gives CASSLVQGNDQYF.

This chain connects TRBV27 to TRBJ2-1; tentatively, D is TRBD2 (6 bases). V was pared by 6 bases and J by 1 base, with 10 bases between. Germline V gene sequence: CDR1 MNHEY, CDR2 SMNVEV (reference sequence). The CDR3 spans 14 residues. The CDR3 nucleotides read TGTGCCAGCAGGGCTAGCGCATCCTACAATGAGCAGTTCTTC. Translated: CASRASASYNEQFF.

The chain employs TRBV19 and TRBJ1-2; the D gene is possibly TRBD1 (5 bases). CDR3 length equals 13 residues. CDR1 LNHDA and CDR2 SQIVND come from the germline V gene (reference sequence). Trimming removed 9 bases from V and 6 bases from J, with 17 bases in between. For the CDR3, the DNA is TGTGCCAGCCGGTTGGGCAGGGAGGATGGCTACACCTTC. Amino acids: CASRLGREDGYTF.